The 3 T cell receptor beta chains below all came from one sample that was sequenced in a study of T-cell memory formation after mild COVID-19. One entry per CDR3 protein results from TCRdb running MiXCR on the 5' RACE reads. The sample includes around 250,000 distinct CDR3 sequences, roughly 17% of them seen just once. Sequenced sample: PBMCs or a T cell subset sorted from them (not recorded which). The receptors were gathered from a young man who had mild COVID-19 (a few samples of this study predate the infection). Cell type and time point are not known.

This clonotype has a handful of counts. The chain employs TRBV7-2 and TRBJ2-5; TRBD2 matches 12 bases. The CDR3 runs 15 residues. CDR1 and CDR2 (germline): SGHTA, FQGNSA. Trimming took 4 bases from V and 6 from J; bases not matched to a gene: 6. CDR3: CASSSSSGGAKTQYF. CDR3 DNA: TGTGCCAGCAGCTCCTCTAGCGGGGGGGCGAAGACCCAGTACTTC.

This clonotype was seen only a few times. The CDR3, as DNA: TGTGCCAGCAGCTTAGGATGGGATCAAAGTACGCAGTATTTT. Its translation: CASSLGWDQSTQYF. This chain joins TRBV7-9 and TRBJ2-3; D is undetermined. The V and J ends lost 1 base and 8 bases respectively, with 13 bases between them. The CDR3 is 14 residues long. Looked up from germline, CDR1 is SEHNR and CDR2 is FQNEAQ (reference sequence). The entire variable domain, with the rest obtained from reference TRBV7-9 and TRBJ2-3, is as follows: DTGVSQNPRHKITKRGQNVTFRCDPISEHNRLYWYRQTLGQGPEFLTYFQNEAQLEKSRLLSDRFSAERPKGSFSTLEIQRTEQGDSAMYLCASSLGWDQSTQYFGPGTRLTVL.

The gene calls are TRBV20-1 and TRBJ1-1; maybe TRBD1 (5 bases). Germline V gives CDR1 DFQATT, CDR2 SNEGSKA (reference sequence). CDR3 length: 17 amino acids. Trimming removed 6 bases from V and 2 bases from J, with 25 bases in between. CDR3 in DNA: TGCAGTGCCCGCCCTGGAGAGAGGGGATGGGTTAACACTGAAGCTTTCTTT. Residues: CSARPGERGWVNTEAFF.